The sequence of this T cell receptor beta chain was determined in a study of PD-1 blockade in mismatch repair-deficient tumors. Whole-study findings and limits: Rapid post-treatment expansion, then contraction, generally preceding radiologic response, marked tumor-resident clones.

On this clone itself: What it binds is not known.

This table comes from immunoSEQ multiplex PCR, and its TCRdb copy is limited to in-frame clones, with some not included. The table has 75,000 to 85,000 clones, roughly 80% seen once. Germline CDR1 reads MNHNY; CDR2 reads SVGAGI (reference sequence). Between the trimmed V and J ends, which lost 4 bases and 7 bases, there was a span of 10 bases. CDR3 size: 12 residues. This clonotype was sampled from an adult with mismatch repair-deficient cancer. Here the sequenced sample was peripheral blood, taken 12 weeks after starting pembrolizumab. The chain employs TRBV6-6 and TRBJ1-2; D is uncertain. CDR3 DNA sequence: TGTGCCAGCAGTTCCGGGGTTAGTGGCTACACCTTC. The encoded protein is CASSSGVSGYTF.